This entry lists 12 T cell receptor beta chains sequenced from one sample in a study of regulatory T cells in long-lasting Graves disease. Time point: newly diagnosed GD, antithyroid drugs for less than 3 months. Researchers made the TCR library from RNA that was extracted from PBMCs. The authors built TCR beta libraries using iRepertoire HTBI primers and Arm-PCR of CDR3 regions. TCRdb fed the multiplex PCR reads into MiXCR, producing one record per CDR3 protein. The data show 680,000 or so distinct CDR3 sequences, with under 20% seen just once and under 20% held by the top ten. These data also featured in a second study, about T cells in Graves' hyperthyroidism and ophthalmopathy.

The sample consisted of peripheral blood mononuclear cells (PBMCs), taken at new diagnosis, from a patient treated with antithyroid drugs. All receptors derive from a woman aged 30 to 39 with Graves disease.

The rearrangement links TRBV6-1 to TRBJ1-6; 9 nucleotides line up with TRBD1. Germline V gives CDR1 MNHNS, CDR2 SASEGT. Losses at the gene ends were 7 bases for V and 6 bases for J; bases not matched to a gene: 4. This CDR3 comprises 14 residues. The CDR3 reads CASTRTGVNSPLHF. DNA for the CDR3: TGTGCCAGCACCCGGACAGGGGTTAATTCACCCCTCCACTTT.

This clonotype was counted ten times or more. The chain links TRBV2 to TRBJ2-1; D is unclear. CDR1 is SNHLY and CDR2 is FYNNEI in the germline V gene. The CDR3 is 13 residues long. Trimming stripped 10 bases from V and 4 bases from J, with 14 bases between. The CDR3 loop reads CANARSLYNEQFF. In nucleotides, the CDR3 is TGTGCCAACGCCCGTAGTTTATACAATGAGCAGTTCTTC.

This clonotype was picked up a small number of times. CDR3 region: CASTVYTRATKTQYF. The CDR3 DNA reads as TGTGCCAGCACCGTGTATACCCGGGCCACTAAGACGCAGTATTTT. The chain links TRBV5-8 to TRBJ2-3, with D unresolved. Trimming stripped 6 bases from V and 9 bases from J, with 23 bases between. The CDR3 consists of 15 residues. Germline V gene data show CDR1 as SGHTS and CDR2 as YDEGEE.

The V and J genes are TRBV30 and TRBJ2-2; D may be TRBD1 (5 bases). The CDR3 has 11 residues. Per germline, CDR1 GTSNPN and CDR2 SVGIG (reference sequence). This chain's CDR3 is CATGNTGELFF. In nucleotides, the CDR3 is TGTGCAACAGGGAACACCGGGGAGCTGTTTTTT.

The chain employs TRBV20-1 and TRBJ2-2; 8 positions match TRBD1. V was clipped by 0 bases and J by 1 base; unmatched bases: 4. The CDR3 consists of 16 residues. CDR1 is DFQATT, CDR2 SNEGSKA, per germline (reference sequence). The CDR3 nucleotides read TGCAGTGCTAGAGAAGCAGGGGGCGGGAACACCGGGGAGCTGTTTTTT. It specifies CSAREAGGGNTGELFF.

This clonotype showed up just a few times. CDR3 protein: CSARGWREAVSTDTQYF. As DNA, the CDR3 is TGCAGTGCTAGAGGTTGGCGGGAGGCCGTGAGCACAGATACGCAGTATTTT. This chain links TRBV20-1 with TRBJ2-3; 8 bases fit TRBD2. Trimming removed 1 base from V and 0 bases from J; junction bases left unmatched: 9. The CDR3 runs 17 residues. CDR1 and CDR2 from the germline V gene are DFQATT and SNEGSKA (reference sequence).

This clonotype was recorded at least ten times. J is TRBJ1-4 and V is TRBV3-1; D uncertain. The V and J ends lost 7 bases and 5 bases respectively, with 17 bases between them. The CDR3 has 15 residues. Germline V lookup: CDR1 LGHDT, CDR2 YNNKEL (reference sequence). The CDR3 DNA sequence: TGTGCCAGCAACCTCGGTGGGGAATTGAATGAAAAACTGTTTTTT. Translated: CASNLGGELNEKLFF.

Note on this clonotype: This may stem from a read error, because a much larger clone lies one nucleotide away. V gene TRBV2 combines with J gene TRBJ2-7; TRBD1 aligns across 7 bases. Germline CDR1 reads SNHLY; CDR2 reads FYNNEI. The CDR3 contains 14 residues. The CDR3 is CASELTGTDYERYF. As DNA, the CDR3 is TGTGCCAGCGAGCTCACCGGGACAGATTACGAGCGGTACTTC.

V and J are TRBV28 and TRBJ1-1, with a possible D match to TRBD1 (6 bases). Looked up from germline, CDR1 is MDHEN and CDR2 is SYDVKM. V lost 10 bases and J 1 base, leaving 22 bases between the germline ends. The CDR3 covers 16 residues. In DNA, the CDR3 is TGTGCCACCCACGCCCCGCAGGGGAAGAGGAACACTGAAGCTTTCTTT. Its translation: CATHAPQGKRNTEAFF. Full variable domain (rest looked up from reference TRBV28 and TRBJ1-1): DVKVTQSSRYLVKRTGEKVFLECVQDMDHENMFWYRQDPGLGLRLIYFSYDVKMKEKGDIPEGYSVSREKKERFSLILESASTNQTSMYLCATHAPQGKRNTEAFFGQGTRLTVV.

This clonotype was seen a few times. Written as DNA, the CDR3 is TGTGCCAGCAGCTTGGGGACGGGTCGTAGGACAGCTTTCTTT. Protein: CASSLGTGRRTAFF. V gene TRBV5-6 combines with J gene TRBJ1-1; no clear D gene. The CDR3 is 14 residues long. Trimming cost V 0 bases and J 10 bases, with 16 bases left between them. The germline V gene encodes CDR1 SGHDT and CDR2 YYEEEE.

In this sample, this clonotype turned up many times. This chain uses TRBV28 with TRBJ1-2; a weak D match, TRBD1 (5 bases). The CDR3 covers 16 residues. The ends were cut back, 3 bases at V and 3 bases at J, with 17 bases in the middle. Germline CDR1 and CDR2: MDHEN and SYDVKM. CDR3 region: CASSLGGGGGDYGYTF. CDR3 sequence (DNA): TGTGCCAGCAGTTTGGGGGGGGGAGGCGGCGACTATGGCTACACCTTC.

This clonotype was counted many times. This chain links TRBV7-2 with TRBJ2-1; TRBD2 matches at 8 bases. The CDR3 sequence is 16 residues long. Germline loops: CDR1 SGHTA, CDR2 FQGNSA. Losses at the gene ends were 2 bases for V and 5 bases for J; bases not matched to a gene: 8. CDR3 sequence (DNA): TGTGCCAGCAGCTTACCCGGGACTAGTCTCCACAATGAGCAGTTCTTC. It codes for CASSLPGTSLHNEQFF. Full variable domain (rest looked up from reference TRBV7-2 and TRBJ2-1): GAGVSQSPSNKVTEKGKDVELRCDPISGHTALYWYRQSLGQGLEFLIYFQGNSAPDKSGLPSDRFSAERTGGSVSTLTIQRTQQEDSAVYLCASSLPGTSLHNEQFFGPGTRLTVL.